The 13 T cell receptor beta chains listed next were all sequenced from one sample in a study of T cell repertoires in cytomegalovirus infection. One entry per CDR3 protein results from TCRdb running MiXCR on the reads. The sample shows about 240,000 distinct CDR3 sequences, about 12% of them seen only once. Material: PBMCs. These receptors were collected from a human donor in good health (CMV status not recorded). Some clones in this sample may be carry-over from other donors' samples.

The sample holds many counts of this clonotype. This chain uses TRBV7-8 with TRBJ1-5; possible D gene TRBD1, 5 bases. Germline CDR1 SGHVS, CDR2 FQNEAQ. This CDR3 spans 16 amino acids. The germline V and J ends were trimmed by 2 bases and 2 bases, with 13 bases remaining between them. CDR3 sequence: CASSLLVGGGNQPQHF. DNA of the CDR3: TGTGCCAGCAGCTTATTGGTGGGGGGAGGCAATCAGCCCCAGCATTTT.

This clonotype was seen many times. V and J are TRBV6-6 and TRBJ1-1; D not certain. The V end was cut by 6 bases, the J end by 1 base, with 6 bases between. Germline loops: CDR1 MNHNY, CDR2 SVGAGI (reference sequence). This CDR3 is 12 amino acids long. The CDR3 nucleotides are TGTGCCAGCAGCAGGAGGAACACTGAAGCTTTCTTT. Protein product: CASSRRNTEAFF.

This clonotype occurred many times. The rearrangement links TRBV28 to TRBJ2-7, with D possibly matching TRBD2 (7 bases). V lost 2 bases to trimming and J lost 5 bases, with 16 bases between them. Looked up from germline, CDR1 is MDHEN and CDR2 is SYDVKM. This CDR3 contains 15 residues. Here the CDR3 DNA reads TGTGCCAGCAGTTTACGCCGGGGGGCGCACGACGAGCAGTACTTC. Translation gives CASSLRRGAHDEQYF.

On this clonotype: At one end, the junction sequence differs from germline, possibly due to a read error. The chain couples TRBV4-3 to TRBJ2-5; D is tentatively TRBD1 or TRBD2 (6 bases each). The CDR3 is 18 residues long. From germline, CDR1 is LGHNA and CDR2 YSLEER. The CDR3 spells CARSQEKARGVGQETQYF. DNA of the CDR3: TGCGCCAGGAGCCAAGAGAAGGCTAGGGGGGTAGGCCAAGAGACCCAGTACTTC.

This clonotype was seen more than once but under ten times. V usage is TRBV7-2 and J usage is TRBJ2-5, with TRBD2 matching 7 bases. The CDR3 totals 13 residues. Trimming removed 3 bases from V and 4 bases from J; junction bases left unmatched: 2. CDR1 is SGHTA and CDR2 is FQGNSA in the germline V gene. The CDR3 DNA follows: TGTGCCAGCAGCTTGACTAGCCCAGAGACCCAGTACTTC. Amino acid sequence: CASSLTSPETQYF.

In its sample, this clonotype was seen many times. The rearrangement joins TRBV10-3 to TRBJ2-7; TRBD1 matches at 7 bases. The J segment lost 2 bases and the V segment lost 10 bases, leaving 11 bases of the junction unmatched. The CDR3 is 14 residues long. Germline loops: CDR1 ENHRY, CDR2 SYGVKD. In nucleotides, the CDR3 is TGTGCCACCTCTGGGACAGACGGACCCTACGAGCAGTACTTC. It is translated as CATSGTDGPYEQYF.

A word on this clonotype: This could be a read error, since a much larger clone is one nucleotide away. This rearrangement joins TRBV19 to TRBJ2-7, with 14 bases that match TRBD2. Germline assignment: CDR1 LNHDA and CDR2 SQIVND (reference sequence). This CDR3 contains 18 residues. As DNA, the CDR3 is TGTACCAGTAGTATCGTCCCGGGACTAGCGGGGGTGCCGTACGAGCAGTACTTC. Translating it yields CTSSIVPGLAGVPYEQYF.

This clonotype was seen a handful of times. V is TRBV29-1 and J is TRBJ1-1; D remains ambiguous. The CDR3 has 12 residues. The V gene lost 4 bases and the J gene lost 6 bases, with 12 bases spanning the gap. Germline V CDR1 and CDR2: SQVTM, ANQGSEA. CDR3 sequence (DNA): TGCAGCGTTGTGTTGGCAGACTCTGAAGCTTTCTTT. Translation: CSVVLADSEAFF.

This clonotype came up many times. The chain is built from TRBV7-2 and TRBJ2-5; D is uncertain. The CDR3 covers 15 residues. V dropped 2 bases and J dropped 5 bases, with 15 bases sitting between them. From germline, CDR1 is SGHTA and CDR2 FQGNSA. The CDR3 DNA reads TGTGCCAGCAGCTTATTAAGTTCGGTTGTGGAGACCCAGTACTTC. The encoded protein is CASSLLSSVVETQYF.

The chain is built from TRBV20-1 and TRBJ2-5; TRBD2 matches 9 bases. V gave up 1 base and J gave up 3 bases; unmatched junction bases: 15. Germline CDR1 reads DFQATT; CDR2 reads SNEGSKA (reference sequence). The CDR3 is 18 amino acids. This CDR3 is CSARAKREAYLNEETQYF. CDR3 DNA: TGCAGTGCTAGAGCCAAGCGGGAGGCCTATTTAAACGAAGAGACCCAGTACTTC.

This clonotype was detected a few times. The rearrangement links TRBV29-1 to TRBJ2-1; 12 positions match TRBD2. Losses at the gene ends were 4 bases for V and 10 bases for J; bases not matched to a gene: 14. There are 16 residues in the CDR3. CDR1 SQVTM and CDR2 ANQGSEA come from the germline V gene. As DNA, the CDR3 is TGCAGCGTTGCGCGGCTAGCGGGAGGGCCTGGGCGGGAGCAGTTCTTC. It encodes CSVARLAGGPGREQFF.

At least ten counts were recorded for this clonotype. This chain's CDR3 is CARLAPLNNEQFF. CDR3 nucleotides: TGTGCCAGGCTGGCCCCATTGAACAATGAGCAGTTCTTC. The V gene is TRBV19, the J gene TRBJ2-1; D gene uncertain. Trimming took off 9 bases at V and 5 bases at J, with 14 bases between the two ends. Germline V gene sequence: CDR1 LNHDA, CDR2 SQIVND (reference sequence). The CDR3 is 13 amino acids.

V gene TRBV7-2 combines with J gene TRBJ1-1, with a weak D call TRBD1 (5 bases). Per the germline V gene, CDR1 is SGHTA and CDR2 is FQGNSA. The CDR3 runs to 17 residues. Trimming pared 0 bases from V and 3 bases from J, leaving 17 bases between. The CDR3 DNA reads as TGTGCCAGCAGCTTAGCTCGCTTACAGGCCCCCTACACTGAAGCTTTCTTT. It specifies CASSLARLQAPYTEAFF.